The rows below give T cell receptor beta chains drawn from one sample of a study of blood T cell repertoires in COVID-19. Sequencing used immunoSEQ multiplex PCR; TCRdb keeps in-frame clones, though not all of them. The repertoire includes just over 350,000 clones, approximately 86% of them detected once, and around 7.4% sits in the top ten. Sequences were obtained from peripheral blood. Source of these receptors: an older woman with COVID-19, enrolled during active disease. Each CDR3 is given with its conserved first and last residue.

CDR3: CASSVATGPYEQYF
V: TRBV9
J: TRBJ2-7

CDR3: CASSLVSGGAYEQYF
V: TRBV7-8
J: TRBJ2-7

CDR3: CASSTSGLGSTEAFF
V: TRBV27
J: TRBJ1-1

CDR3: CASSLVEGGSGNTIYF
V: TRBV7-2
J: TRBJ1-3

CDR3: CASSGSGGGTTRQFF
V: TRBV2
J: TRBJ2-1

CDR3: CSASQLANSGNTIYF
V: TRBV20-1
J: TRBJ1-3

CDR3: CASTRDSYNEQFF
V: TRBV6-5
J: TRBJ2-1

CDR3: CASSYSTGQQPQHF
V: TRBV6-2/TRBV6-3
J: TRBJ1-5

CDR3: CAWQGAKETQYF
V: TRBV30
J: TRBJ2-5

CDR3: CASSIGGTSGVAWNEQFF
V: TRBV19
J: TRBJ2-1

CDR3: CASSPTSFTYNEQFF
V: TRBV6-5
J: TRBJ2-1

CDR3: CASSSGDTLQETQYF
V: TRBV4-2
J: TRBJ2-5

CDR3: CASSLARTSGGANEQFF
V: TRBV11-2
J: TRBJ2-1

CDR3: CASSIGPFASPLHF
V: TRBV19
J: TRBJ1-6

CDR3: CASSLSGNQPQHF
V: TRBV7-3
J: TRBJ1-5

CDR3: CASSQSGAGNYEQYF
V: TRBV3-1/TRBV3-2
J: TRBJ2-7

CDR3: CASSLDGTSFYEQYF
V: TRBV7-2
J: TRBJ2-7

CDR3: CASEGLAETQYF
V: TRBV7-9
J: TRBJ2-5

CDR3: CASSPNPTGVETQYF
V: TRBV18
J: TRBJ2-5

CDR3: CASRRAGGSYEQYF
V: TRBV13
J: TRBJ2-7

CDR3: CASSKDRVQETQYF
V: TRBV5-6
J: TRBJ2-5

CDR3: CSVEGGSSGVDEQYF
V: TRBV29-1
J: TRBJ2-7

CDR3: CASRVGATEAFF
V: TRBV11-2
J: TRBJ1-1

CDR3: CASSLRGEAFF
V: TRBV7-9
J: TRBJ1-1

CDR3: CASSLVSSDTGELFF
V: TRBV5-1
J: TRBJ2-2

CDR3: CASSLDFPGTGNTIYF
V: TRBV11-2
J: TRBJ1-3

CDR3: CASSPMTGSGTEAFF
V: TRBV4-3
J: TRBJ1-1

CDR3: CASSPVGGSGNTIYF
V: TRBV6-2/TRBV6-3
J: TRBJ1-3

CDR3: CASSLASGGKTDTQYF
V: TRBV7-8
J: TRBJ2-3

CDR3: CASSREGPGTGANVLTF
V: TRBV18
J: TRBJ2-6

CDR3: CSASTGQKNIQYF
V: TRBV20-1
J: TRBJ2-4

CDR3: CASSQRYGGDRSTDTQYF
V: TRBV4-2
J: TRBJ2-3

CDR3: CASSRGVFSNQPQHF
V: TRBV3-1/TRBV3-2
J: TRBJ1-5

CDR3: CASSQDMGQGQGKFF
V: TRBV4-1
J: TRBJ2-1